This T cell receptor (beta chain) was identified in a study of cytomegalovirus exposure and HLA in healthy donors. Study as a whole: As an earlier analysis found, roughly 180 million T cells yielded about 120 million unique TCR beta sequences.

In germline, CDR1 is SGHDT, CDR2 YYEEEE. Between the trimmed V and J ends, which lost 0 bases and 7 bases, there was a span of 7 bases. This CDR3 region has 12 residues. The study, taken as a whole, reports: Being productive about 90% or about 30% of the time was typical of most TCR beta V segments in an earlier analysis. Some TCR beta chains (roughly 150 of them) were listed as cytomegalovirus-associated. It was confirmed in vitro that three of the CMV-associated chains were specific for CMV antigens.

The PCR employed 60 Vbeta primers together with 13 Jbeta primers. Assay: immunoSEQ multiplex PCR; the TCRdb copy retains only in-frame clones and omits some. Among about 130,000 clones listed, approximately 84% were seen once. In regard to this clone: The antigen is not known.

This receptor was obtained from a woman between 40 and 50 years old in good health and CMV-seronegative. Sequenced input: PBMCs. This chain joins TRBV5-6 and TRBJ1-2; a weak D match, TRBD1 (6 bases). The CDR3 here is CASSLAQGGYTF. Written as DNA, the CDR3 is TGTGCCAGCAGCTTGGCACAGGGTGGCTACACCTTC.